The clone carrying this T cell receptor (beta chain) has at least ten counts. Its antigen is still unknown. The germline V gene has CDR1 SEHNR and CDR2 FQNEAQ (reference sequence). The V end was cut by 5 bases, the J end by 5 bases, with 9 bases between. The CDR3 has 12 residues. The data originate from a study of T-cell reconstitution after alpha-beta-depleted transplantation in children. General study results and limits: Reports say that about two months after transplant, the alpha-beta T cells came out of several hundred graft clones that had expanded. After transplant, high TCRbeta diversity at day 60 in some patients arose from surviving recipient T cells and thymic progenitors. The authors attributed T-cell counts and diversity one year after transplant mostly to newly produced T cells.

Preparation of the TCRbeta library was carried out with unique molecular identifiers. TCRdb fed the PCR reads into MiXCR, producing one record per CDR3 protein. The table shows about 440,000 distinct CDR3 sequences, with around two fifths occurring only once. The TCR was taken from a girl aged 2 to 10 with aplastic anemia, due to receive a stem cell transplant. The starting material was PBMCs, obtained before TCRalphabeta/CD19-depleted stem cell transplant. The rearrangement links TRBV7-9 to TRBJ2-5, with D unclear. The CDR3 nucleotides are TGTGCCAGCAGCCGGGCCTCGGAGACCCAGTACTTC. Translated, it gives CASSRASETQYF.